Listed below are T cell receptor beta chains from one sample, sequenced in a study of metastatic and nonmetastatic thyroid tumors. MiXCR was used by TCRdb to re-call the PCR reads. Of approximately 9,700 clones listed, more than 25% are singletons. Input material: tumor tissue. These receptors were obtained from a female donor with papillary thyroid cancer or a benign thyroid nodule (not recorded which). Some clones in this sample may be carry-over from other donors' samples. Each CDR3 is given with its conserved first and last residue. A D gene is named only where the DNA matches it firmly. Rows give clone size only sometimes, using once, few, many, or a class for an expanded clone.

TRBV4-1,TRBJ1-4,-,TRBD1,CASSQGQGNNEKLFF,TGCGCCAGCAGCCAGGGACAGGGAAATAATGAAAAACTGTTTTTT
TRBV20-1,TRBJ2-3,-,-,CSARDLLTGGTDTQYF,TGCAGTGCTAGAGATCTGTTAACAGGAGGCACAGATACGCAGTATTTT
TRBV20-1,TRBJ2-3,-,-,CSARQSLTDTQYF,TGCAGTGCGAGACAGTCTCTCACAGATACTCAGTATTTT
TRBV18,TRBJ1-4,medium-sized,-,CASSPRSGFNEKLFF,TGTGCCAGCTCACCACGGTCAGGGTTTAATGAAAAACTGTTTTTT
TRBV11-2,TRBJ1-1,-,-,CASSLDLGTEAFF,TGTGCCAGCAGCTTAGACTTGGGCACTGAAGCTTTCTTT
TRBV5-6,TRBJ2-1,-,TRBD2,CASSSGLDGPNEQFF,TGTGCCAGCAGCTCGGGACTAGACGGGCCCAATGAGCAGTTCTTC
TRBV19,TRBJ2-7,medium-sized,-,CASSISAGFYEQYF,TGTGCCAGTAGTATCTCTGCAGGGTTCTACGAGCAGTACTTC
TRBV5-1,TRBJ2-7,few,TRBD2,CASSFGGGHNYEQYF,TGCGCCAGCAGCTTCGGCGGGGGGCACAACTACGAGCAGTACTTC
TRBV2,TRBJ2-1,medium-sized,TRBD1,CASVRDRVSNEQFF,TGTGCCAGCGTTCGAGACAGGGTGTCCAATGAGCAGTTCTTC
TRBV18,TRBJ2-1,medium-sized,-,CASSPWGSEQFF,TGTGCCAGCTCACCATGGGGTAGTGAGCAGTTCTTC
TRBV9,TRBJ2-1,-,TRBD2,CASSVRGGTSYLSNEQFF,TGTGCCAGCAGCGTAAGGGGAGGGACTAGCTATTTGTCCAATGAGCAGTTCTTC
TRBV14,TRBJ2-1,-,TRBD2,CASSSVMTSGRASEQFF,TGTGCCAGCAGCTCGGTTATGACGAGCGGGAGGGCCAGTGAGCAGTTCTTC
TRBV7-6,TRBJ1-1,few,-,CASSSGSTEAFF,TGTGCCAGCAGCTCAGGAAGTACTGAAGCTTTCTTT
TRBV20-1,TRBJ2-7,-,-,CSAENRLRSYEQYF,TGCAGTGCCGAAAATCGGTTACGCTCCTACGAGCAGTACTTC
TRBV5-6,TRBJ2-5,many,-,CASSFNGVQETQYF,TGTGCCAGCAGCTTTAATGGCGTTCAAGAGACCCAGTACTTC
TRBV7-3,TRBJ2-3,-,TRBD2,CASSNSGRVTDTQYF,TGTGCCAGCAGCAACAGCGGGAGGGTCACAGATACGCAGTATTTT
TRBV6-1,TRBJ1-6,-,-,CASRTAYNSPLHF,TGTGCCAGCAGGACGGCCTATAATTCACCCCTCCACTTT
TRBV10-3,TRBJ2-3,-,TRBD1,CAINVTPPDRGKGYTDTQYF,TGTGCCATCAACGTAACTCCTCCCGACAGGGGTAAGGGATACACAGATACGCAGTATTTT
TRBV5-6,TRBJ2-1,medium-sized,-,CASSFTERGDNEQFF,TGTGCCAGCAGCTTTACAGAAAGGGGGGACAATGAGCAGTTCTTC
TRBV30,TRBJ1-2,-,-,CAWSVRLGGYTF,TGTGCCTGGAGTGTACGACTTGGTGGCTACACCTTC
TRBV6-2/TRBV6-3,TRBJ2-1,few,-,CASSYPRDEQFF,TGTGCCAGCAGTTACCCGAGGGATGAGCAGTTCTTC
TRBV20-1,TRBJ2-7,-,-,CSAVGTPTYYEQYF,TGCAGTGCCGTCGGGACCCCAACTTACTACGAGCAGTACTTC
TRBV19,TRBJ2-7,-,-,CASILAGTACYEQYF,TGTGCCAGTATACTCGCGGGGACAGCCTGTTACGAGCAGTACTTC
TRBV12-3/TRBV12-4,TRBJ1-1,medium-sized,-,CASSLQGTNTEAFF,TGTGCCAGCAGTTTACAGGGAACGAACACTGAAGCTTTCTTT
TRBV7-2,TRBJ2-7,-,TRBD2,CASSLGGSGPYEQYF,TGTGCCAGCAGCTTAGGAGGTAGCGGGCCCTACGAGCAGTACTTC
TRBV6-6,TRBJ2-3,few,TRBD2,CASIYMREWVDTQYF,TGTGCCAGCATTTACATGCGGGAGTGGGTGGATACGCAGTATTTT